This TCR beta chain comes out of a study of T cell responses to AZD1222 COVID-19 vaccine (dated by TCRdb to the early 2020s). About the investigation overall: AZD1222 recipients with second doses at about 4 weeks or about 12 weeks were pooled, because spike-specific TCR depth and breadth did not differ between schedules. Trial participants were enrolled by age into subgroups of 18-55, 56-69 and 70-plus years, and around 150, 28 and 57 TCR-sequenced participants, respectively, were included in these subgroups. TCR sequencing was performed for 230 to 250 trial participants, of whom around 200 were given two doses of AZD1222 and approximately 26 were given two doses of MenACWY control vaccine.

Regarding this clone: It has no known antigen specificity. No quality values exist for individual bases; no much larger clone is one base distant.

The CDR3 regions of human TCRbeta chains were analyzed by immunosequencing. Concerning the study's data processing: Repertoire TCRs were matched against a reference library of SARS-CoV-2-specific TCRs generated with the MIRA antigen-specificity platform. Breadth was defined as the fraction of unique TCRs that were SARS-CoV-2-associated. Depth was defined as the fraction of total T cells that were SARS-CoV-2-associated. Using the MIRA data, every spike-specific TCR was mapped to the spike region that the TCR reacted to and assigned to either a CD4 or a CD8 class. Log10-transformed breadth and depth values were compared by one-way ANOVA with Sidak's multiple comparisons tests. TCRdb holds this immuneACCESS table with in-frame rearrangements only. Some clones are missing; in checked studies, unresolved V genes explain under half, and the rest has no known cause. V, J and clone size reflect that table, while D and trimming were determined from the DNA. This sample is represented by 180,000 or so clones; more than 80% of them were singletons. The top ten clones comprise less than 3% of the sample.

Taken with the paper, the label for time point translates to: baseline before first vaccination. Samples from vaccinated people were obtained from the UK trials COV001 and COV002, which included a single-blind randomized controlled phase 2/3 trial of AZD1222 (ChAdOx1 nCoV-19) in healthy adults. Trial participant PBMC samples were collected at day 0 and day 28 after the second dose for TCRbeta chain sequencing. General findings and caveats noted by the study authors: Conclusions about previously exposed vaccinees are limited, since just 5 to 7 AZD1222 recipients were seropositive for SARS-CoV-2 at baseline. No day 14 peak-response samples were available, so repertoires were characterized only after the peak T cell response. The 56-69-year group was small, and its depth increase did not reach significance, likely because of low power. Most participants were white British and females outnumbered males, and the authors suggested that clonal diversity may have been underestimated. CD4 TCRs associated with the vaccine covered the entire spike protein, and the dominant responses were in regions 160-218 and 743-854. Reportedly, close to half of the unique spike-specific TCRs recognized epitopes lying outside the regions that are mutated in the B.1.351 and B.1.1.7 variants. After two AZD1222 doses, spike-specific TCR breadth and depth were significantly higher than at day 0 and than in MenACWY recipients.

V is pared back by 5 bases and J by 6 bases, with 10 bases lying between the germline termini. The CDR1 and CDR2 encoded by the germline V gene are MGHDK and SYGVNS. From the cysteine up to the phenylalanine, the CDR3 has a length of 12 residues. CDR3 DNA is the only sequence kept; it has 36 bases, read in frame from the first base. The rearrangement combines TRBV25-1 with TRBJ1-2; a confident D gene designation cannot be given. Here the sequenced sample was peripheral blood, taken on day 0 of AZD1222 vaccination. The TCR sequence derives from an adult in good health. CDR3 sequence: CASSWGLDGYTF. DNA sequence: TGTGCCAGCAGTTGGGGTTTGGATGGCTACACCTTC.